The 27 T cell receptor beta chains reported below all come from one sample, sequenced in a study of cytotoxic CD8 clonotypes in ibrutinib-treated CLL. Produced via immunoSEQ multiplex PCR; TCRdb's table is partial and in-frame only. The sample records about 76,000 clones, around 83% being singletons. Here the sequenced sample was PBMCs, taken before ibrutinib treatment. The receptors here all came from a human donor with chronic lymphocytic leukemia.

The J gene is TRBJ1-1, the V gene TRBV29-1; D is possibly TRBD1 (5 bases). The CDR3 has 13 amino acids. Germline CDR1 reads SQVTM; CDR2 reads ANQGSEA. V was shortened by 7 bases and J by 5 bases, with 17 bases between the two germline ends. CDR3 in amino acids: CSAFSTAGTEAFF. Here the CDR3 DNA reads TGCAGCGCCTTTTCCACGGCAGGGACTGAAGCTTTCTTT.

The chain links TRBV11-2 to TRBJ2-1, with 11 nucleotides matching TRBD2. J gave up 2 bases and V 4 bases, and 4 bases lay outside the gene matches. The germline gives CDR1 SGHAT, CDR2 FQNNGV. There are 16 residues in the CDR3. The CDR3 protein is CASSSRLAGTYNEQFF. For the CDR3, the DNA is TGTGCCAGCAGCTCTCGACTAGCGGGGACCTACAATGAGCAGTTCTTC.

The CDR3 region is CAISEYVRGSDTQYF. Written as DNA, the CDR3 is TGTGCCATCAGTGAGTATGTGCGGGGAAGTGATACGCAGTATTTT. This chain joins TRBV10-3 and TRBJ2-3; D might be TRBD2 (6 bases). V lost 1 base and J 6 bases, leaving 14 bases between the germline ends. CDR1 is ENHRY and CDR2 is SYGVKD in the germline V gene. The CDR3 length is 15 residues.

This rearrangement joins TRBV7-3 to TRBJ1-1; D is undetermined. CDR3 size: 14 residues. Deletions cut 1 base from V and 4 bases from J, with 10 bases between. The germline V gene encodes CDR1 SGHTA and CDR2 FQGTGA. Here the CDR3 reads CASSLNHGSTEAFF. The CDR3 DNA is TGTGCCAGCAGCTTAAATCACGGGAGCACTGAAGCTTTCTTT.

This CDR3 reads CASSLNVGYGYTF. The CDR3 nucleotides are TGTGCCAGCAGCTTAAACGTGGGTTATGGCTACACCTTC. The chain employs TRBV11-2 and TRBJ1-2; D is unclear. V was cut by 2 bases and J by 5 bases, with 9 bases left in between. From germline, CDR1 is SGHAT and CDR2 FQNNGV. There are 13 residues in the CDR3.

This rearrangement joins TRBV6-1 to TRBJ2-4; tentatively, D is TRBD1 (5 bases). CDR1 MNHNS and CDR2 SASEGT come from the germline V gene. The CDR3 is made up of 13 amino acids. Between the trimmed V and J ends, which lost 1 base and 7 bases, there was a span of 8 bases. The CDR3 sequence: CASSEGGWNIQYF. Written as DNA, the CDR3 is TGTGCCAGCAGTGAAGGGGGCTGGAACATTCAGTACTTC.

The chain joins TRBV19 to TRBJ1-3, with a possible D match to TRBD1 (5 bases). The germline V gene has CDR1 LNHDA and CDR2 SQIVND (reference sequence). The CDR3 length is 14 residues. Deletions cut 1 base from V and 4 bases from J, with 8 bases between. The chain's CDR3 is CASSIAGDGNTIYF. As DNA, the CDR3 is TGTGCCAGTAGTATAGCCGGGGACGGAAACACCATATATTTT.

The genes are TRBV10-3 and TRBJ2-1, with 9 bases aligning to TRBD2. Trimming cost V 10 bases and J 8 bases; bases outside gene matches: 15. There are 15 residues in the CDR3. Germline CDR1 reads ENHRY; CDR2 reads SYGVKD. The CDR3 region is CATRRWREGPDEQFF. For the CDR3, the DNA is TGTGCCACCCGCCGCTGGCGGGAGGGCCCCGATGAGCAGTTCTTC.

The chain's CDR3 is CASSFGTGVTEAFF. Written as DNA, the CDR3 is TGTGCCAGCAGCTTTGGGACAGGGGTTACTGAAGCTTTCTTT. This chain joins TRBV7-8 and TRBJ1-1, with TRBD1 matching over 10 bases. V lost 3 bases and J lost 5; bases outside the gene matches: 3. The germline V gene encodes CDR1 SGHVS and CDR2 FQNEAQ. The CDR3 totals 14 residues. Full variable domain (rest looked up from reference TRBV7-8 and TRBJ1-1): GAGVSQSPRYKVAKRGQDVALRCDPISGHVSLFWYQQALGQGPEFLTYFQNEAQLDKSGLPSDRFFAERPEGSVSTLKIQRTQQEDSAVYLCASSFGTGVTEAFFGQGTRLTVV.

The V gene is TRBV19, the J gene TRBJ1-5, with 9 positions matching TRBD1. Germline V lookup: CDR1 LNHDA, CDR2 SQIVND (reference sequence). With 5 bases clipped from V and 4 bases from J, the junction kept 9 bases outside the gene matches. The CDR3 has 16 residues. The CDR3 sequence is CASSPRGQGWNQPQHF. The CDR3 nucleotides read TGTGCCAGTAGTCCCCGGGGACAGGGATGGAATCAGCCCCAGCATTTT.

The chain uses TRBV5-6 and TRBJ1-2, with TRBD1 identical over 7 bases. Germline V gene data show CDR1 as SGHDT and CDR2 as YYEEEE. The CDR3 sequence is 13 residues long. Trimming took 5 bases from V and 4 from J; bases not matched to a gene: 5. CDR3 in DNA: TGTGCCAGCAGACCGGGACAGACCTATGGCTACACCTTC. Translation gives CASRPGQTYGYTF.

This clone is termed medium-sized. V is TRBV29-1 and J is TRBJ1-2, with D possibly matching TRBD1 (6 bases). V gave up 4 bases and J gave up 4 bases, with 13 bases separating them. Germline V lookup: CDR1 SQVTM, CDR2 ANQGSEA. This CDR3 is built from 13 residues. CDR3: CSVAQGTAYGYTF. The CDR3 coding sequence is TGCAGCGTTGCCCAGGGGACCGCCTATGGCTACACCTTC. Full variable domain (rest looked up from reference TRBV29-1 and TRBJ1-2): SAVISQKPSRDICQRGTSLTIQCQVDSQVTMMFWYRQQPGQSLTLIATANQGSEATYESGFVIDKFPISRPNLTFSTLTVSNMSPEDSSIYLCSVAQGTAYGYTFGSGTRLTVV.

The V call is TRBV28, the J call TRBJ1-1, with D possibly matching TRBD1 (5 bases). The V end was cut by 8 bases, the J end by 1 base, with 11 bases between. The length of the CDR3 is 13 residues. The germline gives CDR1 MDHEN, CDR2 SYDVKM. The CDR3 bases are TGTGCCAGCGGTGCAGGGCGGAACACTGAAGCTTTCTTT. It specifies CASGAGRNTEAFF.

The V call is TRBV29-1, the J call TRBJ2-3; D is tentatively TRBD1 or TRBD2 (6 bases each). Trimming shortened V by 5 bases and J by 6 bases, and 15 bases separated the two germline ends. Germline CDR1 SQVTM, CDR2 ANQGSEA. The CDR3 spans 13 residues. The CDR3 loop is CSVLYMGGDTQYF. CDR3 nucleotide sequence: TGCAGCGTTCTTTATATGGGGGGCGATACGCAGTATTTT.

V gene TRBV19 combines with J gene TRBJ2-3; possibly TRBD1 or TRBD2 for D (5 bases each). This CDR3 region has 14 residues. Germline CDR1 reads LNHDA; CDR2 reads SQIVND (reference sequence). The V and J ends lost 7 bases and 4 bases respectively, with 15 bases between them. The CDR3 region has the DNA TGTGCCAGTACATCGGGACCGATGGCAGATACGCAGTATTTT. It encodes CASTSGPMADTQYF.

V usage is TRBV29-1 and J usage is TRBJ2-5; D is uncertain. CDR1 is SQVTM and CDR2 is ANQGSEA in the germline V gene. V was clipped by 0 bases and J by 4 bases, with 9 bases between them. The CDR3 contains 13 residues. In nucleotides, the CDR3 is TGCAGCGTTGAAGAGTCAGGAAGAGAGACCCAGTACTTC. It translates to CSVEESGRETQYF.

The genes are TRBV7-3 and TRBJ2-1; D unclear. CDR1 and CDR2 (germline): SGHTA, FQGTGA. Trimming removed 6 bases at V and 10 bases at J, with 16 bases between. The CDR3 length is 13 residues. The CDR3 DNA reads TGTGCCAGCAGTCCCCGGACCGGATTGGAGCAGTTCTTC. The encoded protein is CASSPRTGLEQFF.

The chain recombines TRBV7-6 with TRBJ2-2; D gene unclear. Trimming took off 4 bases at V and 3 bases at J, with 15 bases between the two ends. CDR1 is SGHVS and CDR2 is FNYEAQ in the germline V gene. The CDR3 loop spans 16 amino acids. In DNA form, the CDR3 reads TGTGCCAGCAGCTCCCCGACGGAGTTCGACACCGGGGAGCTGTTTTTT. This gives the protein CASSSPTEFDTGELFF.

The V call is TRBV5-5, the J call TRBJ2-2; 11 bases are shared with TRBD1. The germline V gene has CDR1 SGHKS and CDR2 YYEKEE (reference sequence). Trimming removed 3 bases from V and 5 bases from J; junction bases left unmatched: 3. The CDR3 is 15 residues long. The CDR3 nucleotides are TGTGCCAGCAGCTGGGGGACAGGGGGAACCGGGGAGCTGTTTTTT. The encoded protein is CASSWGTGGTGELFF.

This chain links TRBV7-9 with TRBJ2-7; D is tentatively TRBD1 or TRBD2 (5 bases each). Germline V gene data show CDR1 as SEHNR and CDR2 as FQNEAQ (reference sequence). This CDR3 spans 12 amino acids. The V and J ends lost 8 bases and 4 bases respectively, with 12 bases between them. As DNA, the CDR3 is TGTGCCAGCGCGAGAGGGGATTACGAGCAGTACTTC. This sequence encodes CASARGDYEQYF.

A few counts support this clone. The chain uses TRBV5-1 and TRBJ2-5; D is unclear. The germline V gene encodes CDR1 SGHRS and CDR2 YFSETQ. The CDR3 has 14 residues. V was trimmed by 0 bases and J by 5 bases, leaving 11 bases between them. The CDR3 DNA follows: TGCGCCAGCAGCTTGGGCCAAGGAAGGGAGACCCAGTACTTC. Translation: CASSLGQGRETQYF.

Concerning this clone: This specimen includes other DNA sequences encoding the same CDR3. The chain links TRBV5-1 to TRBJ2-7, with a possible D match to TRBD2 (6 bases). The CDR3 consists of 14 residues. Germline-derived CDR1 and CDR2 are SGHRS and YFSETQ. V dropped 1 base and J dropped 2 bases, with 10 bases sitting between them. CDR3 DNA sequence: TGCGCCAGCAGCTTGCTGGGCGGGACCTACGAGCAGTACTTC. Its protein is CASSLLGGTYEQYF.

The genes are TRBV6-1 and TRBJ1-2; 7 nucleotides align to TRBD1. V lost 8 bases, J lost 11 bases, and 14 bases stayed unmatched. The CDR3 covers 13 residues. Germline assignment: CDR1 MNHNS and CDR2 SASEGT. The chain's CDR3 is CASHRGNRGAYTF. CDR3 coding DNA: TGTGCCAGCCACAGAGGTAACAGGGGCGCTTACACCTTC.

V gene TRBV18 combines with J gene TRBJ2-7, with D perhaps matching TRBD1 (5 bases). The germline gives CDR1 KGHSH, CDR2 LQKENI. The CDR3 loop spans 14 amino acids. V was pared by 3 bases and J by 0 bases, with 9 bases between. CDR3 region: CASSPPRDSYEQYF. DNA for the CDR3: TGTGCCAGCTCACCGCCCAGGGACTCCTACGAGCAGTACTTC.

A single count supports this clone. V is TRBV11-2 and J is TRBJ2-7, with TRBD2 identical over 10 bases. Trimming cost V 4 bases and J 3 bases; bases outside gene matches: 9. This CDR3 is 16 amino acids long. Germline V CDR1 and CDR2: SGHAT, FQNNGV. The CDR3 region has the DNA TGTGCCAGCAGCTCCTCGGGACTAGCGACATTCTACGAGCAGTACTTC. Translation gives CASSSSGLATFYEQYF.

The chain links TRBV7-8 to TRBJ2-7; 8 positions agree with TRBD2. The CDR3 totals 18 residues. Trimming removed 5 bases from V and 2 bases from J; junction bases left unmatched: 17. Per the germline V gene, CDR1 is SGHVS and CDR2 is FQNEAQ. In nucleotides, the CDR3 is TGTGCCAGCAGCCATAATCCCCCGGGACTAGACGCCACCTACGAGCAGTACTTC. Its protein is CASSHNPPGLDATYEQYF. Looking up the rest from reference TRBV7-8 and TRBJ2-7 gives the full variable domain: GAGVSQSPRYKVAKRGQDVALRCDPISGHVSLFWYQQALGQGPEFLTYFQNEAQLDKSGLPSDRFFAERPEGSVSTLKIQRTQQEDSAVYLCASSHNPPGLDATYEQYFGPGTRLTVT.

The V gene is TRBV28, the J gene TRBJ1-5; D unclear. The CDR3 loop spans 14 amino acids. V lost 5 bases and J 2 bases, leaving 10 bases between the germline ends. CDR1 and CDR2 from the germline V gene are MDHEN and SYDVKM. CDR3 nucleotide sequence: TGTGCCAGCAGTCCCCCGTTAGGCAATCAGCCCCAGCATTTT. Translating gives CASSPPLGNQPQHF.